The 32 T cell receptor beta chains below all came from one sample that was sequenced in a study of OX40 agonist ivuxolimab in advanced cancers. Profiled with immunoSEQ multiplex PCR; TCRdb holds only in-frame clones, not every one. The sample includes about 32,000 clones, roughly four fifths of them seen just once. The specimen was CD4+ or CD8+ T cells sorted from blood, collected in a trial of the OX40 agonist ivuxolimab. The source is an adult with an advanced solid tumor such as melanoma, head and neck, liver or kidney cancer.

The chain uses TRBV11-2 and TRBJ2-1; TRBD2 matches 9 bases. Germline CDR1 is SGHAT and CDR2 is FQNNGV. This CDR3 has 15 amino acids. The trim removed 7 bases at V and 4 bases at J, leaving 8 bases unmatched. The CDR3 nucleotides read TGTGCCAGCACCCCACGGGGACTAGCTTACAATGAGCAGTTCTTC. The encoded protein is CASTPRGLAYNEQFF.

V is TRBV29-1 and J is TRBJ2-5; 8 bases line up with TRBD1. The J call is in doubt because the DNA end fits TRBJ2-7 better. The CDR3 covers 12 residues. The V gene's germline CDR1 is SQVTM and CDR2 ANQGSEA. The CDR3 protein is CSARTGIYEQYF. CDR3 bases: TGCAGCGCTCGGACAGGGATTTACGAGCAGTACTTC.

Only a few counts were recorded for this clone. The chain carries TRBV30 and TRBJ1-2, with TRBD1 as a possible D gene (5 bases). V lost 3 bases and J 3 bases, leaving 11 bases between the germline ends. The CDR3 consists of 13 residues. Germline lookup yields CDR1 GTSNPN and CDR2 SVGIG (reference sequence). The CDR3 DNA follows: TGTGCCTGGAGGGGGACTTTCCACTATGGCTACACCTTC. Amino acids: CAWRGTFHYGYTF.

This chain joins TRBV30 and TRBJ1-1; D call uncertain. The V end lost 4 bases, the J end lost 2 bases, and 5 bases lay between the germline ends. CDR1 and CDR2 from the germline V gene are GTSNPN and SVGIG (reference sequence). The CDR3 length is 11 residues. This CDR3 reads CAWNLNTEAFF. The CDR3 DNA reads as TGTGCCTGGAACTTAAACACTGAAGCTTTCTTT.

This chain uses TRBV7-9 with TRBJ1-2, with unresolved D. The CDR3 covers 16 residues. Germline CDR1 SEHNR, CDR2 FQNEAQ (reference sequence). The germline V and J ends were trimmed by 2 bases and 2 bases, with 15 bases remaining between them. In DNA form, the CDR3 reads TGTGCCAGCAGCTTATTGTCGGGAGTCCTCAACTATGGCTACACCTTC. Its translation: CASSLLSGVLNYGYTF.

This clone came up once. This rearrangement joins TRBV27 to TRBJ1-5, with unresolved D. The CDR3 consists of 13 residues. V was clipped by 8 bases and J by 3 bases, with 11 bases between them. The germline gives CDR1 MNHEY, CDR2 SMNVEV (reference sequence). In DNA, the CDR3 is TGTGCCAGCGGGTTCGACGTCAATCAGCCCCAGCATTTT. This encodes CASGFDVNQPQHF.

In DNA, the CDR3 is TGTGCCAGCAGCAGGTGGGACAGGGTCGACACTGAAGCTTTCTTT. This translates into CASSRWDRVDTEAFF. The V call is TRBV5-6, the J call TRBJ1-1, with 9 positions matching TRBD1. This CDR3 is built from 15 residues. Per germline, CDR1 SGHDT and CDR2 YYEEEE. J was trimmed by 3 bases and V by 4 bases; bases with no gene match: 7. Full variable domain (rest looked up from reference TRBV5-6 and TRBJ1-1): DAGVTQSPTHLIKTRGQQVTLRCSPKSGHDTVSWYQQALGQGPQFIFQYYEEEERQRGNFPDRFSGHQFPNYSSELNVNALLLGDSALYLCASSRWDRVDTEAFFGQGTRLTVV.

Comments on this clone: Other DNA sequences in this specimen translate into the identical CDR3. The CDR3, as DNA: TGTGCCAGCAGTTTAGGGGTGGGGGTACTCAATCAGCCCCAGCATTTT. The encoded protein is CASSLGVGVLNQPQHF. The chain links TRBV28 to TRBJ1-5; TRBD1 might be the D (5 bases). The CDR3 runs 16 residues. Trimming took 2 bases from V and 3 from J, leaving 14 bases between them. The germline V gene has CDR1 MDHEN and CDR2 SYDVKM.

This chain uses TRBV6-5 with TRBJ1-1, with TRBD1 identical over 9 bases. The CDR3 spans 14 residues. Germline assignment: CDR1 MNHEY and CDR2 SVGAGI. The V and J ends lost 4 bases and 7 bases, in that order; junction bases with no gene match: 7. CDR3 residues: CASSLVQGAFEAFF. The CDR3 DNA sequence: TGTGCCAGCAGTTTGGTACAGGGGGCTTTTGAAGCTTTCTTT.

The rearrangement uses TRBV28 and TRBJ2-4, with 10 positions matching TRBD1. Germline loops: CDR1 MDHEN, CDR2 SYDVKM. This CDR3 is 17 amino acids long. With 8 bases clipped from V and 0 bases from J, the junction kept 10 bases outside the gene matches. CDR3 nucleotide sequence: TGTGCCAGCGCCCGGACAGGGGGGGACATAGCCAAAAACATTCAGTACTTC. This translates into CASARTGGDIAKNIQYF.

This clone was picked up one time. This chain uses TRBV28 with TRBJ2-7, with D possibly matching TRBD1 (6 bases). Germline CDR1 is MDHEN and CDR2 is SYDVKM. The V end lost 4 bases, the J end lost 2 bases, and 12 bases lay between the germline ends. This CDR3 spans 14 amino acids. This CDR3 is CASSSDRLAYEQYF. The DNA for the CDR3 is TGTGCCAGCAGTTCCGACAGGCTAGCCTACGAGCAGTACTTC.

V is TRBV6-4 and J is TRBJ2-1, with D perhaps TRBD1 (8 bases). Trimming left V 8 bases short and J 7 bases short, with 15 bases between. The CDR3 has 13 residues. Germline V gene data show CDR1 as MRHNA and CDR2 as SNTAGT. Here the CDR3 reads CASGTGGENEQFF. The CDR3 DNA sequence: TGTGCCAGCGGTACAGGGGGGGAGAATGAGCAGTTCTTC.

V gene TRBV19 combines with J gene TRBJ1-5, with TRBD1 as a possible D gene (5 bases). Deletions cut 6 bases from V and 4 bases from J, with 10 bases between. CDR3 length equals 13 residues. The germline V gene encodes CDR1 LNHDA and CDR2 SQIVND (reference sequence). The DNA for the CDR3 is TGTGCCAGTAGGGACATCCCGAATCAGCCCCAGCATTTT. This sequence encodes CASRDIPNQPQHF.

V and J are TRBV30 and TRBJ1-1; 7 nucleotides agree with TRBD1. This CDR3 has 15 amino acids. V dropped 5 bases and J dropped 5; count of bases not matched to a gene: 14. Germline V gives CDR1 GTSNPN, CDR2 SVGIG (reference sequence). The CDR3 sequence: CAWHPPTGVRTEAFF. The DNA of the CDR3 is TGTGCCTGGCACCCTCCTACAGGGGTACGGACTGAAGCTTTCTTT.

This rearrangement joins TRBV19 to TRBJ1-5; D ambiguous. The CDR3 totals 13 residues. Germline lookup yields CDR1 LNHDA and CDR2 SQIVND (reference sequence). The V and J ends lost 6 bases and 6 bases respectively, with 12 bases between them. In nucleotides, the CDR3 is TGTGCCAGTAGGCCAAACAAAAGTCAGCCCCAGCATTTT. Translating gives CASRPNKSQPQHF.

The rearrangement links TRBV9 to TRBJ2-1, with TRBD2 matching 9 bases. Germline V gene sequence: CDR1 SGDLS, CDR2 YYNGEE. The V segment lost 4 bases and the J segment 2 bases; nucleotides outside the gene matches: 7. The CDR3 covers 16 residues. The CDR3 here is CASSPELAGAYNEQFF. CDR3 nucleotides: TGTGCCAGCAGCCCTGAACTAGCGGGTGCCTACAATGAGCAGTTCTTC. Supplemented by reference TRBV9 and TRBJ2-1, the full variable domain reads DSGVTQTPKHLITATGQRVTLRCSPRSGDLSVYWYQQSLDQGLQFLIQYYNGEERAKGNILERFSAQQFPDLHSELNLSSLELGDSALYFCASSPELAGAYNEQFFGPGTRLTVL.

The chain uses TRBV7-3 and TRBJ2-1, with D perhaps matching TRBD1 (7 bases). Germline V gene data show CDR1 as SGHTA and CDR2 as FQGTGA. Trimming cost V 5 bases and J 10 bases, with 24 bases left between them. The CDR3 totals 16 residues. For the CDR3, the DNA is TGTGCCAGCAGCCCCCGGGGCGGACTACAGGGGAAGGAGCAGTTCTTC. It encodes CASSPRGGLQGKEQFF.

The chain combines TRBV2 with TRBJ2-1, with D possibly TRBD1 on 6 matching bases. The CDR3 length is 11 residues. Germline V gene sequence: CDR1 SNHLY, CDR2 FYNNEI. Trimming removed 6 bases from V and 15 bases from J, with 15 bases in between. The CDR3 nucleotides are TGTGCCAGCAGGGATCAGGGGAGCGGGTTCTTC. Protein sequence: CASRDQGSGFF.

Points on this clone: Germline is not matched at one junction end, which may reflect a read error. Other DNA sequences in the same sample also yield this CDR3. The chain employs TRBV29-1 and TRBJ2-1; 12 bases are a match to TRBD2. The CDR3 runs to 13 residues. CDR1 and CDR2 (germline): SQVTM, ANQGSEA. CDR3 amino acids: CSVGLAGTNEQFF. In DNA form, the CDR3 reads TGCAGTGTTGGACTAGCGGGAACCAATGAGCAGTTCTTC.

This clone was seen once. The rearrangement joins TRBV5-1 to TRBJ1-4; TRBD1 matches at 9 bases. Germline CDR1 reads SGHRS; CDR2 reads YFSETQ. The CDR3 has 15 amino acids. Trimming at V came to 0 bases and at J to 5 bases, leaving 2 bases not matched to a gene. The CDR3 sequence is CASSLVQGANEKLFF. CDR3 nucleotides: TGCGCCAGCAGCTTGGTACAGGGGGCCAATGAAAAACTGTTTTTT. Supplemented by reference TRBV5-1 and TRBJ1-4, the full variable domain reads KAGVTQTPRYLIKTRGQQVTLSCSPISGHRSVSWYQQTPGQGLQFLFEYFSETQRNKGNFPGRFSGRQFSNSRSEMNVSTLELGDSALYLCASSLVQGANEKLFFGSGTQLSVL.

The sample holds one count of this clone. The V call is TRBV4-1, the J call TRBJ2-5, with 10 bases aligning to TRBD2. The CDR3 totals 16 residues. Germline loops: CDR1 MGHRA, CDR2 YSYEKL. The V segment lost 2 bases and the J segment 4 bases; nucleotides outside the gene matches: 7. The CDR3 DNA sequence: TGCGCCAGCAGCCAACTAGCGGGGGTGGTGGGAGAGACCCAGTACTTC. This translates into CASSQLAGVVGETQYF.

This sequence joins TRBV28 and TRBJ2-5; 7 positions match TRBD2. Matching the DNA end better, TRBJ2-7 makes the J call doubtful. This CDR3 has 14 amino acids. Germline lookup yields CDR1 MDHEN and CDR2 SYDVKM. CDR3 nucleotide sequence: TGTGCCAGCAGTCTCGGCGGGAGCTCCTACGAGCAGTACTTC. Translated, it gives CASSLGGSSYEQYF.

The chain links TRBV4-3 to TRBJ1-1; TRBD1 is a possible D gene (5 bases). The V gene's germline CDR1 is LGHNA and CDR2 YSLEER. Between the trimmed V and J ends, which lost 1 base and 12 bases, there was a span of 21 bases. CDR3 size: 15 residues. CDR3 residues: CASSQGRAEGVKPFF. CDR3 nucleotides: TGCGCCAGCAGCCAAGGTCGGGCAGAAGGGGTGAAACCTTTCTTT.

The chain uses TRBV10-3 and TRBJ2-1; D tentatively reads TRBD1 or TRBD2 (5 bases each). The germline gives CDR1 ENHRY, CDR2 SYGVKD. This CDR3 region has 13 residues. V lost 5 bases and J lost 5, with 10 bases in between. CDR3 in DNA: TGTGCCATCAGTCAGGGACCAGACAATGAGCAGTTCTTC. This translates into CAISQGPDNEQFF.

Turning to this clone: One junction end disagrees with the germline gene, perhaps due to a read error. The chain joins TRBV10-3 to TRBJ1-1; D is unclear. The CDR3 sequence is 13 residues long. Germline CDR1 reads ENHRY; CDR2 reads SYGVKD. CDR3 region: CAVSESTNTEAFF. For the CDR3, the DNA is TGTGCCGTCAGTGAGTCGACGAACACTGAAGCTTTCTTT.

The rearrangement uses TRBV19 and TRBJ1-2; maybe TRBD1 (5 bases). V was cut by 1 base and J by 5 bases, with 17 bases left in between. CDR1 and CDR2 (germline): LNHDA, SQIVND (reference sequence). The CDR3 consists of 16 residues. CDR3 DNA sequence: TGTGCCAGTAGTATAGGGCCCGGGAGGGGCGCTTATGGCTACACCTTC. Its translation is CASSIGPGRGAYGYTF.

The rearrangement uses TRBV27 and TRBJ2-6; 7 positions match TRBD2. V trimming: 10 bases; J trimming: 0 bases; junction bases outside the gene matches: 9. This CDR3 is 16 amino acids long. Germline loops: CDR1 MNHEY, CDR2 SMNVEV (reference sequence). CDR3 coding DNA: TGTGCCAAAAGCGGGGACTTATGCTCTGGGGCCAACGTCCTGACTTTC. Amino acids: CAKSGDLCSGANVLTF.

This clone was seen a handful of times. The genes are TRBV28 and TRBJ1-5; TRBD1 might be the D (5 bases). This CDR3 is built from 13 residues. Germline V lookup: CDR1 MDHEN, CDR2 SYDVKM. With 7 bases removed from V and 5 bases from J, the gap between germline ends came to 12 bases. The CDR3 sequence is CASMGTRHQPQHF. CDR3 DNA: TGTGCCAGCATGGGGACCCGCCATCAGCCCCAGCATTTT.

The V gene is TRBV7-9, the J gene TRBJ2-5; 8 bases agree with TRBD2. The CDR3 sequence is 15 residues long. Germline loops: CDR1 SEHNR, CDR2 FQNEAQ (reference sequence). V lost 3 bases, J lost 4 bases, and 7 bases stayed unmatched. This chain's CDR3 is CASSFGTSRRETQYF. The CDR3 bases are TGTGCCAGCAGCTTCGGGACTAGTAGGCGAGAGACCCAGTACTTC.

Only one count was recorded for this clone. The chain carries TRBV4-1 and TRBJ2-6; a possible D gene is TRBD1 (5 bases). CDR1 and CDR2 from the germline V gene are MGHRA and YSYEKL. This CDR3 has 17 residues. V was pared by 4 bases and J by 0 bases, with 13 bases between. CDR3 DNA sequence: TGCGCCAGCAGCCGACAATCCCAGGGCTCTGGGGCCAACGTCCTGACTTTC. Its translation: CASSRQSQGSGANVLTF.

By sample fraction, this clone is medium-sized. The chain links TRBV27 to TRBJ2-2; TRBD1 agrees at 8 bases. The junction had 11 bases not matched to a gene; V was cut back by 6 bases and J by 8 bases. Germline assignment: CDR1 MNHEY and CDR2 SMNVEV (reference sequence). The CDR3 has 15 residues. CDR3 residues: CASRRQGAWDGELFF. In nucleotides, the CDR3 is TGTGCCAGCAGGAGGCAGGGGGCCTGGGATGGGGAGCTGTTTTTT.

The CDR3 is CASSLALGEQYF. The CDR3 DNA sequence: TGTGCCAGCAGCTTGGCCCTCGGAGAGCAGTACTTC. This chain connects TRBV5-4 to TRBJ2-7; no clear D gene. This CDR3 has 12 residues. Between the trimmed V and J ends, which lost 0 bases and 7 bases, there was a span of 8 bases. Per germline, CDR1 SGHNT and CDR2 YYREEE (reference sequence). Full variable domain (missing parts from reference TRBV5-4 and TRBJ2-7): ETGVTQSPTHLIKTRGQQVTLRCSSQSGHNTVSWYQQALGQGPQFIFQYYREEENGRGNFPPRFSGLQFPNYSSELNVNALELDDSALYLCASSLALGEQYFGPGTRLTVT.